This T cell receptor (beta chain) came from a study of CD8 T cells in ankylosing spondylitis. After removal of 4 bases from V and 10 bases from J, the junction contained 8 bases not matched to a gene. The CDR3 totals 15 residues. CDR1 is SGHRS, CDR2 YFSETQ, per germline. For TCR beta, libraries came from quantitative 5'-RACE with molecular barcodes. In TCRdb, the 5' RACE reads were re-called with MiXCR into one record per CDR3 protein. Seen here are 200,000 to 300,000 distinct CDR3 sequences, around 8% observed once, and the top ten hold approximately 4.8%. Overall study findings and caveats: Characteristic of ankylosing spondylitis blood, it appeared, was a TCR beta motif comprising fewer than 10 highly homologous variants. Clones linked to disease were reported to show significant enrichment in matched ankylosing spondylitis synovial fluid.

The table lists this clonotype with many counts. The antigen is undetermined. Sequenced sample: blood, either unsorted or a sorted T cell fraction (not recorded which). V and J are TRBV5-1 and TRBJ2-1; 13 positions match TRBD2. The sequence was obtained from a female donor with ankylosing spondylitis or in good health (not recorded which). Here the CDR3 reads CASSPTSGRAKEQFF. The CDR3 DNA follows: TGCGCCAGCAGCCCAACTAGCGGGAGGGCCAAAGAGCAGTTCTTC. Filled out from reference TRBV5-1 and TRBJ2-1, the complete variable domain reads KAGVTQTPRYLIKTRGQQVTLSCSPISGHRSVSWYQQTPGQGLQFLFEYFSETQRNKGNFPGRFSGRQFSNSRSEMNVSTLELGDSALYLCASSPTSGRAKEQFFGPGTRLTVL.